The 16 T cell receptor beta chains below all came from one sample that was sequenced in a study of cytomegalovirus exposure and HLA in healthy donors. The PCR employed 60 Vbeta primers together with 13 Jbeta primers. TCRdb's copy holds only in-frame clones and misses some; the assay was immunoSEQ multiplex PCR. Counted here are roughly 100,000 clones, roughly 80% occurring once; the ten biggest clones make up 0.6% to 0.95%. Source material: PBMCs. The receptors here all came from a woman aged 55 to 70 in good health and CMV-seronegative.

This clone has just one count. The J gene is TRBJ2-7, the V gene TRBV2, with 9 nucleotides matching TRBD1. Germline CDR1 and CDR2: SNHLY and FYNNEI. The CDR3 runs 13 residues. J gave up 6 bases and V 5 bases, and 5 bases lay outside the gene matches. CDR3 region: CASSRDRVGEQYF. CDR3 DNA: TGTGCCAGCAGTCGGGACAGGGTCGGCGAGCAGTACTTC. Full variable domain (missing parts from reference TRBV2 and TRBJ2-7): EPEVTQTPSHQVTQMGQEVILRCVPISNHLYFYWYRQILGQKVEFLVSFYNNEISEKSEIFDDQFSVERPDGSNFTLKIRSTKLEDSAMYFCASSRDRVGEQYFGPGTRLTVT.

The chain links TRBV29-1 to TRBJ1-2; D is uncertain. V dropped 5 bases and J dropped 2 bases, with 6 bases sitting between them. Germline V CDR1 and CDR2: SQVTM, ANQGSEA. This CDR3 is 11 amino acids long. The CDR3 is CSVNENYGYTF. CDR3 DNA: TGCAGCGTTAACGAGAACTATGGCTACACCTTC. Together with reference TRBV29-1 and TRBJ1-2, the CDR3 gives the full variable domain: SAVISQKPSRDICQRGTSLTIQCQVDSQVTMMFWYRQQPGQSLTLIATANQGSEATYESGFVIDKFPISRPNLTFSTLTVSNMSPEDSSIYLCSVNENYGYTFGSGTRLTVV.

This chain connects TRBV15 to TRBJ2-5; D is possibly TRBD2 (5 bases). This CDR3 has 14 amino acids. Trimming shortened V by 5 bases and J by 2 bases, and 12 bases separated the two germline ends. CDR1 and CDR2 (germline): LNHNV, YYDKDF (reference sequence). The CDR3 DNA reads TGTGCCACCAGCTGGCGGCGAGGGCAAGAGACCCAGTACTTC. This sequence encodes CATSWRRGQETQYF.

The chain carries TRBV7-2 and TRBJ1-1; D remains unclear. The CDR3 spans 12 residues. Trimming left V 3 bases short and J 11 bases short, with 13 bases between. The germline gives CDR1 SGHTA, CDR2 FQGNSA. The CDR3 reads CASSLDRRLAFF. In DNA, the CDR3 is TGTGCCAGCAGCTTGGATAGGAGGTTGGCTTTCTTT.

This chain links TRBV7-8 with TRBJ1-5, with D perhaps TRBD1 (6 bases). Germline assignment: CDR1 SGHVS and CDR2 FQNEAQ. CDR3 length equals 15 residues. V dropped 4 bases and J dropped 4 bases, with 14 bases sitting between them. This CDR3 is CASSSQQGMNQPQHF. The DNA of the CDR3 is TGTGCCAGCAGCTCGCAGCAGGGGATGAATCAGCCCCAGCATTTT.

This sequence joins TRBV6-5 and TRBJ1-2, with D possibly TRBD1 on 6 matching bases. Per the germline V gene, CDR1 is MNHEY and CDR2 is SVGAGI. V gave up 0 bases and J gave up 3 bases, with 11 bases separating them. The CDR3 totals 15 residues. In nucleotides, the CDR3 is TGTGCCAGCAGTTACTCGAACAGGGCGGACTATGGCTACACCTTC. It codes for CASSYSNRADYGYTF.

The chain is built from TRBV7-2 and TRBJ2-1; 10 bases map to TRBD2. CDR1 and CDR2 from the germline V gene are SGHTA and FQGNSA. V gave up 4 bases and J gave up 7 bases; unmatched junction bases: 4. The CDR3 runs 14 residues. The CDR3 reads CASSSLGLANEQFF. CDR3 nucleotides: TGTGCCAGCAGCTCCCTGGGACTAGCGAATGAGCAGTTCTTC.

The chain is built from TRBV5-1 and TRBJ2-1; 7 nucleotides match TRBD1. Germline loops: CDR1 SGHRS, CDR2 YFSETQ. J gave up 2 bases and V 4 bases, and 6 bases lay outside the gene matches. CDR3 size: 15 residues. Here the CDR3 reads CASSGEGGPYNEQFF. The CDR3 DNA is TGCGCCAGCAGCGGGGAAGGGGGCCCCTACAATGAGCAGTTCTTC.

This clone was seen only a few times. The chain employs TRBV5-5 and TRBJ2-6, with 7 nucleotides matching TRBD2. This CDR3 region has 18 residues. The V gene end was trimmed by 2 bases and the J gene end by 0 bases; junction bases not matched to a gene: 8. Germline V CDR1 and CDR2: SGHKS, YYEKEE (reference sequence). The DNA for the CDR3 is TGTGCCAGCAGCTTTTCCGGCGGGAGTACCTCTGGGGCCAACGTCCTGACTTTC. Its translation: CASSFSGGSTSGANVLTF.

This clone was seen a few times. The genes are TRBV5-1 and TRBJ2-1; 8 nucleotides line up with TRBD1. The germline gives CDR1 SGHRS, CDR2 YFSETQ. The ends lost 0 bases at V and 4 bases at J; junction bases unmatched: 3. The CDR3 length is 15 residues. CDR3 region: CASSLDTGGYNEQFF. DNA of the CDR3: TGCGCCAGCAGCTTGGATACAGGGGGATACAATGAGCAGTTCTTC.

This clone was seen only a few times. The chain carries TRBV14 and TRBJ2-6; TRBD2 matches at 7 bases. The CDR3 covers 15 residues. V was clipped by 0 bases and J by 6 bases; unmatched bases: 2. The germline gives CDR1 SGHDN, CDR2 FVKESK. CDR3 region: CASSQEAGSANVLTF. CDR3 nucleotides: TGTGCCAGCAGCCAAGAAGCGGGGTCGGCCAACGTCCTGACTTTC.

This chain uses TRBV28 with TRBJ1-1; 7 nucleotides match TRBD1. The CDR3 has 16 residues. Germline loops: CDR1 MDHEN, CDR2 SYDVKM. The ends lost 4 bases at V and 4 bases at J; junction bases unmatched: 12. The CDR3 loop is CASSSTHSGGSTEAFF. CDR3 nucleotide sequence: TGTGCCAGCAGTTCAACACACTCAGGGGGAAGCACTGAAGCTTTCTTT.

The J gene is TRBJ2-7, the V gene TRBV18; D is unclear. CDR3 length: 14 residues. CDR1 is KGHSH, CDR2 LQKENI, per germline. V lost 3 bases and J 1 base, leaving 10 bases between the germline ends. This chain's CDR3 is CASSPRLESYEQYF. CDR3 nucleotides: TGTGCCAGCTCACCGAGGTTAGAGTCCTACGAGCAGTACTTC.

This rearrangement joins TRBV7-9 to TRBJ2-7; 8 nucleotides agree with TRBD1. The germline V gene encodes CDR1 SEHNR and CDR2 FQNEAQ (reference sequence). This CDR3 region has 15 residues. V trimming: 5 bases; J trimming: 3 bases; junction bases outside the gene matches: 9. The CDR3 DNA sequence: TGTGCCAGCAGCCCCGGACAGGGAGGTAGCTACGAGCAGTACTTC. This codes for CASSPGQGGSYEQYF.

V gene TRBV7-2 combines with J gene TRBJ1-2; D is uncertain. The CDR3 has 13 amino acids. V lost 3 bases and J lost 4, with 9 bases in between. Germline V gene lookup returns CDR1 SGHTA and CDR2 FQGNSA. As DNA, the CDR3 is TGTGCCAGCAGCTTGGGGAGGCGCTATGGCTACACCTTC. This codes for CASSLGRRYGYTF.

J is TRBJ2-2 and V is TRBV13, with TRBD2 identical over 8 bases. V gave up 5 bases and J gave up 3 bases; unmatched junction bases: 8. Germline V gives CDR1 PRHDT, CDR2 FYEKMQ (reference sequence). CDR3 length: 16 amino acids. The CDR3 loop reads CASSPLAGRDTGELFF. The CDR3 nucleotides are TGTGCCAGCAGCCCATTAGCGGGAAGGGACACCGGGGAGCTGTTTTTT.